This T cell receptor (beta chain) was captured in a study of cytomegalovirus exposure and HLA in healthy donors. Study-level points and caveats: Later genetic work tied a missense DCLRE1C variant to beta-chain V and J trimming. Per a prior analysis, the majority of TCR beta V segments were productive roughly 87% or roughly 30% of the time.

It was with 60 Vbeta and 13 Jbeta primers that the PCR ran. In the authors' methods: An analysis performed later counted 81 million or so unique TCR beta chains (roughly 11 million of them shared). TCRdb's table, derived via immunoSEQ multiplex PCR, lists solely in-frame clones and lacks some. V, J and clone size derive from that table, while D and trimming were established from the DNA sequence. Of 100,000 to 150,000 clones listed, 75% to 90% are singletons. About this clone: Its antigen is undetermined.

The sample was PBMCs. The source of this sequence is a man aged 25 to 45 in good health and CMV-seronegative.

CDR3 nucleotides: TGTGCCACCAGCAGAGATGGCAGGCACTCTGGAAACACCATATATTTT. Its translation: CATSRDGRHSGNTIYF. The chain recombines TRBV15 with TRBJ1-3, with D unresolved. V was shortened by 0 bases and J by 0 bases, with 9 bases between the two germline ends. In germline, CDR1 is LNHNV, CDR2 YYDKDF (reference sequence). The CDR3 contains 16 residues.